This record covers a single T cell receptor (beta chain). These data originate in a study of OX40 agonist ivuxolimab in advanced cancers. Study-level background: Three individuals attained partial responses, comprising one hepatocellular carcinoma case and two cutaneous melanoma cases.

Assay used: immunoSEQ multiplex PCR; TCRdb lists only in-frame clones, some missing. This table has about 110,000 clones, less than 95% appearing once. Germline V lookup: CDR1 MNHNS, CDR2 SASEGT. The length of the CDR3 is 13 residues. Trimming pared 6 bases from V and 6 bases from J, leaving 11 bases between. The chain uses TRBV6-1 and TRBJ2-2; D might be TRBD1 (5 bases). The clonotype originates from an adult with an advanced solid tumor such as melanoma, head and neck, liver or kidney cancer. The source material was CD4+ or CD8+ T cells sorted from blood, sampled in a trial of the OX40 agonist ivuxolimab. CDR3 residues: CASRIQVSGELFF. CDR3 DNA sequence: TGTGCCAGCAGAATACAGGTGTCCGGGGAGCTGTTTTTT.